A single sample is the source of the 25 T cell receptor beta chains below, sequenced in a study of T cells in women clearing cervical HPV infection. Method: immunoSEQ multiplex PCR; TCRdb's copy keeps in-frame clones and lacks some. The listing contains roughly 30,000 clones. The sample comprised blood buffy coat. These receptors were collected from a woman aged 18 to 75 with a cervical HPV16 infection that either progressed to CIN3+ or cleared (not recorded which).

Concerning this clone: The CDR3 end falls 3 residues outside the read, so it is completed with the germline J gene. V and J are TRBV5-6 and TRBJ2-7; D unclear. The CDR3 contains 12 residues. CDR1 is SGHDT and CDR2 is YYEEEE in the germline V gene. Trimming took 0 bases from V and 3 from J, leaving 4 bases between them. The chain's CDR3 is CASSLDGYEQYF. Incomplete CDR3 DNA: TGTGCCAGCAGCTTGGACGGCTACGAG.

About this clone: The read terminates 3 residues before the CDR3 end, so the remaining end is supplied by the germline J gene. The J gene is TRBJ1-1, the V gene TRBV7-9, with D tentatively TRBD1 (5 bases). Germline V gene sequence: CDR1 SEHNR, CDR2 FQNEAQ (reference sequence). V was cut by 6 bases and J by 2 bases, with 10 bases left in between. The CDR3 length is 13 residues. The DNA read from the CDR3 is TGTGCCAGCAGGCGGGACTTAAACACTGAA. Translating gives CASRRDLNTE. The whole CDR3 sequence is CASRRDLNTEAFF. Combining the CDR3 with reference TRBV7-9 and TRBJ1-1 gives the whole variable domain DTGVSQNPRHKITKRGQNVTFRCDPISEHNRLYWYRQTLGQGPEFLTYFQNEAQLEKSRLLSDRFSAERPKGSFSTLEIQRTEQGDSAMYLCASRRDLNTEAFFGQGTRLTVV.

On this clone: The read ends 3 residues early relative to the CDR3; the germline J gene fills the gap. This chain joins TRBV12-5 and TRBJ1-2, with D unclear. Trimming removed 4 bases from V and 6 bases from J, with 12 bases in between. CDR3 length equals 13 residues. Germline V CDR1 and CDR2: LGHNT, FRNRAP. The CDR3 DNA, read in part, is TGTGCTAGTGGTTCCCATGTATCGGATGGC. Its translation is CASGSHVSDG. The whole CDR3 reads CASGSHVSDGYTF.

Concerning this clone itself: The CDR3 is cut off 3 residues early in the read; its end comes from the germline J gene. This chain joins TRBV5-1 and TRBJ1-1; 8 nucleotides match TRBD1. The V segment lost 4 bases and the J segment 4 bases; nucleotides outside the gene matches: 6. Germline loops: CDR1 SGHRS, CDR2 YFSETQ. CDR3 length: 14 residues. The CDR3 loop is CASSGQGTGTEAFF. CDR3 DNA (partial): TGCGCCAGCAGCGGACAGGGTACTGGCACTGAA.

Worth noting for this clone: The read comes to an end 3 residues before the CDR3 does, leaving the germline J gene to fill in the end. The chain couples TRBV7-9 to TRBJ1-6, with 8 nucleotides matching TRBD1. V shed 5 bases and J 7 bases; nucleotides not matched to a gene: 4. This CDR3 spans 14 amino acids. Germline CDR1 and CDR2: SEHNR and FQNEAQ (reference sequence). The CDR3 region is CASSTGQANSPLHF. The sequenced CDR3 bases are TGTGCCAGCAGCACGGGACAGGCGAATTCACCC.

To note about this clone: The sequenced fragment ends 3 residues before the CDR3 boundary, so the rest is inferred from the germline J gene. The chain couples TRBV5-1 to TRBJ2-3; 9 bases fit TRBD2. The CDR3 is made up of 16 amino acids. The ends lost 0 bases at V and 4 bases at J; junction bases unmatched: 6. Germline V gene sequence: CDR1 SGHRS, CDR2 YFSETQ. The CDR3 region is CASSLAVAGAADTQYF. The covered CDR3 bases are TGCGCCAGCAGCTTGGCCGTAGCGGGAGCTGCAGATACG.

Note on this clone: The read halts 3 residues ahead of the CDR3 end, with the missing end drawn from the germline J gene. This chain joins TRBV5-5 and TRBJ2-3; D is uncertain. The CDR3 runs 14 residues. The germline gives CDR1 SGHKS, CDR2 YYEKEE (reference sequence). Trimming took 3 bases from V and 2 from J, leaving 10 bases between them. The DNA read from the CDR3 is TGTGCCAGCAGCTGGGCAGAGATCACAGATACG. Protein sequence: CASSWAEITDT. The complete CDR3 protein is CASSWAEITDTQYF.

About this clone itself: The read finishes 3 residues shy of the CDR3 end, and the germline J gene is used to complete it. The gene calls are TRBV14 and TRBJ1-6; 9 positions agree with TRBD1. The CDR3 spans 15 residues. CDR1 SGHDN and CDR2 FVKESK come from the germline V gene. Trimming at V came to 2 bases and at J to 8 bases, leaving 4 bases not matched to a gene. CDR3 DNA, as far as it was read: TGTGCCAGCAGCCAAACAGGGGGCCCTTATTCACCC. The encoded protein is CASSQTGGPYSP. The entire CDR3 reads CASSQTGGPYSPLHF.

As to this clone: Read data end 3 residues before the CDR3 end; the end is taken from the germline J gene. The J gene is TRBJ2-3, the V gene TRBV14; 11 bases match TRBD2. Germline V lookup: CDR1 SGHDN, CDR2 FVKESK. This CDR3 is 16 amino acids long. J was trimmed by 3 bases and V by 2 bases; bases with no gene match: 4. The CDR3 DNA, read in part, is TGTGCCAGCAGCCAAATAGCGGGAGGGACTACAGATACG. Translation: CASSQIAGGTTDT. The complete CDR3 sequence is CASSQIAGGTTDTQYF.

Comments on this clone: Coverage ceases 3 residues before the CDR3 finishes, and the germline J gene fills in the end. The rearrangement uses TRBV7-9 and TRBJ2-3; TRBD2 matches at 8 bases. Per the germline V gene, CDR1 is SEHNR and CDR2 is FQNEAQ (reference sequence). Germline trimming cut 4 bases from V and 4 bases from J; bases unmatched to any gene: 7. This CDR3 spans 15 amino acids. Incomplete CDR3 DNA: TGTGCCAGCAGCTCCCGAGCGGGAGTGGCAGATACG. Its protein product is CASSSRAGVADT. The entire CDR3 protein is CASSSRAGVADTQYF.

In regard to this clone: From the germline J gene comes the end of the CDR3, since the read stops 3 residues before it. The chain links TRBV29-1 to TRBJ1-2, with 8 bases lining up with TRBD1. Germline V gene sequence: CDR1 SQVTM, CDR2 ANQGSEA. This CDR3 spans 12 amino acids. The DNA read from the CDR3 is TGCAGCGCTACGGACAGGGCTGGGGGC. It translates to CSATDRAGG. The entire CDR3 protein is CSATDRAGGYTF.

Remarks on this clone: The sequence runs out 3 residues before the end of the CDR3; the remainder is reconstructed from the germline J gene. This sequence joins TRBV11-1 and TRBJ2-2; possible D gene TRBD1, 5 bases. CDR3 length: 13 residues. With 5 bases removed from V and 8 bases from J, the gap between germline ends came to 12 bases. Germline CDR1 SGHAT, CDR2 FQDESV (reference sequence). Partial CDR3 DNA: TGTGCCAGCAGCCTCCGACAGACTGGGGAG. Translated: CASSLRQTGE. The full CDR3 reads CASSLRQTGELFF.

With regard to this clone: The observed sequence ends 3 residues before the CDR3 terminus, with the missing tail filled in from the germline J gene. V gene TRBV6-2 or TRBV6-3 combines with J gene TRBJ1-5; a possible D gene is TRBD1 (5 bases). From germline, CDR1 is MNHEY and CDR2 SVGEGT. The CDR3 length is 13 residues. The ends were cut back, 4 bases at V and 5 bases at J, with 9 bases in the middle. Partial CDR3 DNA: TGTGCCAGCAGTTGGGCGGGGGATCAGCCC. Amino acids: CASSWAGDQP. The whole CDR3 reads CASSWAGDQPQHF.

Regarding this clone: The observed sequence ends 3 residues before the CDR3 terminus, with the missing tail filled in from the germline J gene. The chain has TRBV5-6 and TRBJ2-6; D unclear. Trimming cost V 2 bases and J 0 bases, with 6 bases left between them. Germline V lookup: CDR1 SGHDT, CDR2 YYEEEE. The CDR3 contains 15 residues. CDR3 sequence: CASSLHISGANVLTF. Partial CDR3 DNA: TGTGCCAGCAGCTTACACATCTCTGGGGCCAACGTC.

In the case of this clone: The CDR3 extends 3 residues past the end of the read, so its final part is completed from the germline J gene. This chain joins TRBV11-2 and TRBJ2-5; possibly TRBD1 for D (6 bases). With 5 bases removed from V and 5 bases from J, the gap between germline ends came to 12 bases. This CDR3 is 13 amino acids long. Germline lookup yields CDR1 SGHAT and CDR2 FQNNGV. CDR3 sequence: CASSRGGRETQYF. CDR3 bases read: TGTGCCAGCAGCCGAGGGGGTCGGGAGACC.

Regarding this clone: The read is 3 residues too short to cover the CDR3 end, so that end is filled in from the germline J gene. The J gene is TRBJ1-5, the V gene TRBV7-2; maybe TRBD1 (6 bases). CDR1 and CDR2 from the germline V gene are SGHTA and FQGNSA. The CDR3 has 15 amino acids. V lost 3 bases and J lost 1, with 10 bases in between. The CDR3 protein is CASSFQGTSNQPQHF. The sequenced part of the CDR3 DNA is TGTGCCAGCAGCTTTCAGGGGACCAGCAATCAGCCC.

Concerning this clone: With the read ending 3 residues before the CDR3 end, the germline J gene is used to fill in that end. The chain recombines TRBV7-3 with TRBJ1-2; TRBD1 matches 7 bases. The CDR3 runs 15 residues. Losses at the gene ends were 6 bases for V and 1 base for J; bases not matched to a gene: 8. The germline CDR1 and CDR2 sequences are SGHTA and FQGTGA. CDR3 sequence reads: CASSRETGRNYGYTF. CDR3 DNA, as far as it was read: TGTGCCAGCAGTCGAGAGACAGGGCGTAACTATGGC.

As regards this clone: The read gets to within 3 residues of the CDR3 end, and the germline J gene fills in the rest. V is TRBV2 and J is TRBJ1-3; TRBD1 might be the D (5 bases). CDR3 length equals 12 residues. Germline V CDR1 and CDR2: SNHLY, FYNNEI. V was pared by 2 bases and J by 8 bases, with 7 bases between. The sequenced part of the CDR3 DNA is TGTGCCAGCAGTGAAAAGGGGTACACC. Residues: CASSEKGYT. The complete CDR3 reads CASSEKGYTIYF.

Note on this clone: The CDR3 end falls 3 residues outside the read, so it is completed with the germline J gene. The V and J genes are TRBV7-2 and TRBJ1-2; tentatively, D is TRBD1 (6 bases). The CDR3 extends over 15 amino acids. The germline CDR1 and CDR2 sequences are SGHTA and FQGNSA. CDR3 DNA, as far as it was read: TGTGCCAGCAGCTTAGGACTAGCGGGGACAATGAGC. Translating it yields CASSLGLAGTMS. The entire CDR3 protein reads CASSLGLAGTMSYTF.

Regarding this clone: The CDR3 extends 3 residues past the end of the read, so its final part is completed from the germline J gene. The V call is TRBV5-1, the J call TRBJ2-3, with 7 bases lining up with TRBD1. This CDR3 region has 17 residues. Germline values: CDR1 SGHRS, CDR2 YFSETQ. The CDR3 loop is CASSNRGARSRRETQYF. Incomplete CDR3 DNA: TGCGCCAGCTCTAACAGGGGCGCCCGGAGCAGAAGGGAGACG. Complete variable domain (other parts from reference TRBV5-1 and TRBJ2-3): KAGVTQTPRYLIKTRGQQVTLSCSPISGHRSVSWYQQTPGQGLQFLFEYFSETQRNKGNFPGRFSGRQFSNSRSEMNVSTLELGDSALYLCASSNRGARSRRETQYFGPGTRLTVL.

A word on this clone: The read ends 3 residues early relative to the CDR3; the germline J gene fills the gap. The chain couples TRBV2 to TRBJ2-3; 8 bases match TRBD2. The J segment lost 0 bases and the V segment lost 5 bases, leaving 7 bases of the junction unmatched. Germline CDR1 reads SNHLY; CDR2 reads FYNNEI. The CDR3 loop spans 16 amino acids. The CDR3 here is CASSFIAGSSTDTQYF. The CDR3 DNA, read in part, is TGTGCCAGCAGTTTTATAGCGGGGTCTAGCACAGATACG.

On this clone itself: The read terminates 3 residues before the CDR3 end, so the remaining end is supplied by the germline J gene. The chain recombines TRBV5-1 with TRBJ1-6, with 7 bases lining up with TRBD1. Germline CDR1 is SGHRS and CDR2 is YFSETQ. V shed 0 bases, J shed 10 bases, and the junction held 10 bases outside the gene matches. The CDR3 has 16 residues. The CDR3 loop is CASSLGLTGLGSPLHF. The covered CDR3 bases are TGCGCCAGCAGCTTGGGCTTGACAGGGTTAGGCTCACCC.

A note on this clone: The sequence runs out 3 residues before the end of the CDR3; the remainder is reconstructed from the germline J gene. The V call is TRBV20-1, the J call TRBJ2-3, with TRBD2 matching 10 bases. This CDR3 spans 15 amino acids. The J segment lost 1 base and the V segment lost 1 base, leaving 2 bases of the junction unmatched. Germline assignment: CDR1 DFQATT and CDR2 SNEGSKA (reference sequence). The covered CDR3 bases are TGCAGTGCTAGAGTAGGGACTAGCGGCACAGATACG. It specifies CSARVGTSGTDT. The entire CDR3 protein is CSARVGTSGTDTQYF.

This clone is called medium-sized based on its frequency. CDR3 DNA (partial): TGTGCCAGCAGTGAAGCGGGGAGCGGGAGTGGATACGAG. This gives the protein CASSEAGSGSGYE. The CDR3 in its entirety is CASSEAGSGSGYEQYF. The J gene is TRBJ2-7, the V gene TRBV2; TRBD2 matches 8 bases. The read finishes 3 residues shy of the CDR3 end, and the germline J gene is used to complete it. V trimming: 0 bases; J trimming: 4 bases; junction bases outside the gene matches: 8. The CDR3 loop spans 16 amino acids. CDR1 SNHLY and CDR2 FYNNEI come from the germline V gene.

Of note for this clone: The sequenced fragment ends 3 residues before the CDR3 boundary, so the rest is inferred from the germline J gene. The genes are TRBV6-2 or TRBV6-3 and TRBJ2-5; 11 positions agree with TRBD2. Germline V gene data show CDR1 as MNHEY and CDR2 as SVGEGT. The CDR3 runs 17 residues. The V segment lost 3 bases and the J segment 4 bases; nucleotides outside the gene matches: 10. The CDR3 loop reads CASSYRSSGRILETQYF. The covered CDR3 bases are TGTGCCAGCAGTTATAGGTCTAGCGGGAGGATACTAGAGACC.